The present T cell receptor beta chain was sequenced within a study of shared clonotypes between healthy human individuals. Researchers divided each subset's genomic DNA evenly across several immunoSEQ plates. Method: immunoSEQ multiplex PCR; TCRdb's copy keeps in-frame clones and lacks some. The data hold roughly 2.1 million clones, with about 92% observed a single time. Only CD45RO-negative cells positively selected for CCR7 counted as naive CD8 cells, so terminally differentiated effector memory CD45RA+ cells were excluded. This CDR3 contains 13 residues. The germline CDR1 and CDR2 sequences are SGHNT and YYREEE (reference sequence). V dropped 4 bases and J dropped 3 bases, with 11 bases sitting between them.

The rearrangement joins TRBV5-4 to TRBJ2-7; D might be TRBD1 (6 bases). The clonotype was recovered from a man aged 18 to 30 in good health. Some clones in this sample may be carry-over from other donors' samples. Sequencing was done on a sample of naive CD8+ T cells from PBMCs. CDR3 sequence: CASSPGAGYEQYF. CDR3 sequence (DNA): TGTGCCAGCAGCCCAGGGGCGGGCTACGAGCAGTACTTC.